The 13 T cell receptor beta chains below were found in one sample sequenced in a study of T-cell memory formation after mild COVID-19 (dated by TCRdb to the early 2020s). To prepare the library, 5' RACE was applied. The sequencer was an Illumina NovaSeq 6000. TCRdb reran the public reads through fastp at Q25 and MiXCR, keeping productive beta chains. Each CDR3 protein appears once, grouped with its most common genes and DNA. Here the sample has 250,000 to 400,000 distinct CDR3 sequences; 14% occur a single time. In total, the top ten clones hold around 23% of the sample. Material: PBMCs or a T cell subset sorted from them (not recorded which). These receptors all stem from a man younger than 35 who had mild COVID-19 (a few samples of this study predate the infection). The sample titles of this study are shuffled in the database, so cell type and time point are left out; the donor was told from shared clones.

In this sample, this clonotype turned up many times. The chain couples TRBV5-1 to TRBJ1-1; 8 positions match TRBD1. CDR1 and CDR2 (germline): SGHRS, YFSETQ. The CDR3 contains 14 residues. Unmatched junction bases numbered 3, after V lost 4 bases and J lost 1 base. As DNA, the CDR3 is TGCGCCAGCAGCACACAGGGGGGGAACACTGAAGCTTTCTTT. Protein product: CASSTQGGNTEAFF.

The CDR3 here is CASGLHGHDTGELFF. For the CDR3, the DNA is TGTGCTAGTGGTTTACATGGACATGACACCGGGGAGCTGTTTTTT. The V call is TRBV12-5, the J call TRBJ2-2; a weak D match, TRBD1 (5 bases). The V gene lost 3 bases and the J gene lost 3 bases, with 11 bases spanning the gap. CDR1 is LGHNT and CDR2 is FRNRAP in the germline V gene. The CDR3 covers 15 residues.

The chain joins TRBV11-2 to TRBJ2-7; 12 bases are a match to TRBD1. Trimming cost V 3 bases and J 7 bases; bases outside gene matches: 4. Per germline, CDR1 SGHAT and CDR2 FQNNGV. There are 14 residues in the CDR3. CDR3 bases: TGTGCCAGCAGCTTGGGACAGGGGGCGAGTGAGCAGTACTTC. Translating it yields CASSLGQGASEQYF.

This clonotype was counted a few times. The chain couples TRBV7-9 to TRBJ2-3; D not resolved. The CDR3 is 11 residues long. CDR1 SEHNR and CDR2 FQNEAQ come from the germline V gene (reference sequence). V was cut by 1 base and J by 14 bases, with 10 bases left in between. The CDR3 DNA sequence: TGTGCCAGCAGCTTAGAAAGACTCGTGTATTTT. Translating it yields CASSLERLVYF.

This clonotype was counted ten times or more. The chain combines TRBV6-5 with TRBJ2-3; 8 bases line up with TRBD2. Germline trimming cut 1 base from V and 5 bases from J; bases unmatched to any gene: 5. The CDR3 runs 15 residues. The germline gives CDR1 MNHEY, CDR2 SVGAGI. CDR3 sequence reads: CASSYLGLGGDTQYF. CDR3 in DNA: TGTGCCAGCAGTTACTTGGGACTAGGGGGAGATACGCAGTATTTT.

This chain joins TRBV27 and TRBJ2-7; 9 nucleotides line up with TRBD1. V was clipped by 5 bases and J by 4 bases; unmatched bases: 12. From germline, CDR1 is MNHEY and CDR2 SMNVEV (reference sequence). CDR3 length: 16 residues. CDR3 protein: CASSPTFPGQGYEQYV. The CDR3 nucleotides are TGTGCCAGCAGTCCCACCTTCCCGGGACAGGGATACGAGCAGTACGTC.

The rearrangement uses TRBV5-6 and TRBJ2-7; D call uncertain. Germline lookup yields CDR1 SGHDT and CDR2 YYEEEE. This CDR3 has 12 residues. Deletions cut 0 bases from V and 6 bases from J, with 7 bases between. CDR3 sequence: CASSLDRSEQYV. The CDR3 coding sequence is TGTGCCAGCAGCTTGGACAGATCCGAGCAGTACGTC.

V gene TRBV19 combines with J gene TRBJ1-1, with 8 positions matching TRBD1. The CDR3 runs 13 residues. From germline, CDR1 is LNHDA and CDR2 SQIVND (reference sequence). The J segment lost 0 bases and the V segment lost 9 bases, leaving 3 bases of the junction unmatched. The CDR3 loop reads CASATGVNTEAFF. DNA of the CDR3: TGTGCCAGCGCGACAGGGGTGAACACTGAAGCTTTCTTT.

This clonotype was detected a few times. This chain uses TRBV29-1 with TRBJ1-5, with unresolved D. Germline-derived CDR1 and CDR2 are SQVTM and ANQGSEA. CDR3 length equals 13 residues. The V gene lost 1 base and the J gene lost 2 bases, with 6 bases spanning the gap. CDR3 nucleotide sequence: TGCAGCGTTGAAGGAGGAGGCAATCAGCCCCAGCATTTT. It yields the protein CSVEGGGNQPQHF. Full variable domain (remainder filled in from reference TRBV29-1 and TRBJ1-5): SAVISQKPSRDICQRGTSLTIQCQVDSQVTMMFWYRQQPGQSLTLIATANQGSEATYESGFVIDKFPISRPNLTFSTLTVSNMSPEDSSIYLCSVEGGGNQPQHFGDGTRLSIL.

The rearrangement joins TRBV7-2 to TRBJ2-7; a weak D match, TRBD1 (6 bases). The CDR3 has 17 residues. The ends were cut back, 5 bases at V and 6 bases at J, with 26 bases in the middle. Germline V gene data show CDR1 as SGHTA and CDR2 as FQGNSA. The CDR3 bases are TGTGCCAGCAGCGAGGGGGATGACAGCATCGGGCGTCGCGAGCAGTACTTC. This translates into CASSEGDDSIGRREQYF. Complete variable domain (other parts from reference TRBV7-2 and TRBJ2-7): GAGVSQSPSNKVTEKGKDVELRCDPISGHTALYWYRQSLGQGLEFLIYFQGNSAPDKSGLPSDRFSAERTGGSVSTLTIQRTQQEDSAVYLCASSEGDDSIGRREQYFGPGTRLTVT.

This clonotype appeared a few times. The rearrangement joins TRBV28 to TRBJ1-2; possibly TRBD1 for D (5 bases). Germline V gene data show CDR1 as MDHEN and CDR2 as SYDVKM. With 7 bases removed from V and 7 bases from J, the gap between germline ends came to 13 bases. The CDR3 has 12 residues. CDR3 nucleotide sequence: TGTGCCAGCACACTATCGGGGGTTGGCTACACCTTC. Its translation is CASTLSGVGYTF.

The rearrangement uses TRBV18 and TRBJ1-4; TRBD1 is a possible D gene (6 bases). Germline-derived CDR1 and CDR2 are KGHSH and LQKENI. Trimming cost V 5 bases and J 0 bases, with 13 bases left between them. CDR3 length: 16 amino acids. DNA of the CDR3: TGTGCCAGCTCAGCCCAGGGGTCTGCAACTAATGAAAAACTGTTTTTT. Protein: CASSAQGSATNEKLFF.

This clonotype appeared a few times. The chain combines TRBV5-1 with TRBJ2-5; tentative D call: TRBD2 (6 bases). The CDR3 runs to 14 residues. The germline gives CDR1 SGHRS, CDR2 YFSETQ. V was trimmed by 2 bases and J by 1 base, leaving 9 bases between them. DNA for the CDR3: TGCGCCAGCAGCTTTAGCGGTACCCAAGAGACCCAGTACTTC. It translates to CASSFSGTQETQYF.